The T cell receptor (beta chain) described here comes from a study of STAT5B mutations in CD4+ large granular lymphocyte leukemia. This clone has a single count. Its antigen is currently unknown. General study points: Main leukemic clonotypes were patient-specific, but roughly 25% appeared at low frequency elsewhere. Without putative leukemic clones, patient CD4-sorted repertoires remained more clonal than healthy CD4+ repertoires. 8/27 top patient clones versus 2/35 control clones were TRBV06-family.

Trimming took 7 bases from V and 5 from J, leaving 17 bases between them. CDR3 size: 15 residues. Germline assignment: CDR1 MDHEN and CDR2 SYDVKM. The table came from immunoSEQ multiplex PCR; TCRdb's copy has only in-frame clones and leaves some out. The sample includes 20,000 or so clones, approximately 71% of them seen just once. This sequence joins TRBV28 and TRBJ2-2; maybe TRBD1 (6 bases). The specimen was CD4+ T cells from blood buffy coats. This clonotype originated in a human donor in good health. CDR3 protein: CASTTGGGRTGELFF. In DNA form, the CDR3 reads TGTGCCAGCACCACTGGTGGGGGCAGGACCGGGGAGCTGTTTTTT.